This T cell receptor (beta chain) was recovered during a study of blood T cells in healthy people across ages. V lost 5 bases to trimming and J lost 5 bases, with 18 bases between them. The CDR3 contains 15 residues. Germline-derived CDR1 and CDR2 are SGHTA and FQGTGA. Isolation recovered at least 6.5 million PBMCs from every sample. Together with a sample-barcoded 5' primer, a J-beta primer mix was included in a second PCR lasting roughly 6 to 12 cycles. TCRdb re-analysed the 5' RACE reads in MiXCR, keeping a single row per CDR3 protein. This table holds around 800,000 distinct CDR3 sequences, approximately 53% found once. Study results and limitations: A strong correlation was seen between TCR beta diversity and naive T cell percentage.

Note on this clonotype: The antigen is unknown.

The rearrangement uses TRBV7-3 and TRBJ2-5, with a tentative D call TRBD2 (5 bases). This clonotype was obtained from an elderly man in good health. Material: blood. CDR3 sequence reads: CASSPGNAFLETQYF. The CDR3 coding sequence is TGTGCCAGCAGCCCCGGGAACGCCTTCTTGGAGACCCAGTACTTC.